This T cell receptor beta chain came from a study of T cells after yellow fever vaccination. Study-wide findings and caveats: Some clonotypes were seen in both the CD4 and the CD8 compartments. These made up a small share and likely arose from convergent recombination. Contamination of FACS-sorted repertoires by abundant clonotypes from the bulk population could occur.

TCR cDNA was made by 5'RACE template switching, adding a universal primer site and UMIs. In TCRdb, the 5' RACE reads were re-called with MiXCR into one record per CDR3 protein. The top ten clones hold 13% to 15% of a sample with nearly 550,000 distinct CDR3 sequences, roughly a fifth of them seen once. Trimming shortened V by 0 bases and J by 3 bases, and 22 bases separated the two germline ends. CDR1 is GTSNPN and CDR2 is SVGIG in the germline V gene (reference sequence). The CDR3 contains 18 residues. Concerning this clonotype itself: Its antigen remains unknown.

Sample: PBMCs, taken 15 days after the yellow fever booster vaccination. This chain links TRBV30 with TRBJ2-3; possibly TRBD2 for D (7 bases). This receptor was identified in a man in his thirties or forties who received the YFV17D yellow fever vaccine. CDR3 sequence (DNA): TGTGCCTGGAGTGTACGACGTTCGAGGGGGGGAAGGACAGATACGCAGTATTTT. Translating it yields CAWSVRRSRGGRTDTQYF.